This T cell receptor (beta chain) comes out of a study of lymphopenia after photon versus proton radiotherapy. J gave up 10 bases and V 5 bases, and 7 bases lay outside the gene matches. In germline, CDR1 is SGHNT, CDR2 YENEEA. The CDR3 runs to 12 residues. Measured with immunoSEQ multiplex PCR; TCRdb has only the in-frame clones, and not every one. The sample has about 12,000 clones, 70% to 90% seen once; the top ten hold roughly 3.3%. The chain has TRBV11-3 and TRBJ2-7; 8 bases align to TRBD1. Sequences were derived from peripheral blood, sampled from a patient treated with proton-based radiotherapy. This TCR came from a man aged 55-75 years with pancreatic cancer. CDR3 in DNA: TGTGCCAGCAGCCAGGGGGCCCTCGAACAGTACTTC. This translates into CASSQGALEQYF.